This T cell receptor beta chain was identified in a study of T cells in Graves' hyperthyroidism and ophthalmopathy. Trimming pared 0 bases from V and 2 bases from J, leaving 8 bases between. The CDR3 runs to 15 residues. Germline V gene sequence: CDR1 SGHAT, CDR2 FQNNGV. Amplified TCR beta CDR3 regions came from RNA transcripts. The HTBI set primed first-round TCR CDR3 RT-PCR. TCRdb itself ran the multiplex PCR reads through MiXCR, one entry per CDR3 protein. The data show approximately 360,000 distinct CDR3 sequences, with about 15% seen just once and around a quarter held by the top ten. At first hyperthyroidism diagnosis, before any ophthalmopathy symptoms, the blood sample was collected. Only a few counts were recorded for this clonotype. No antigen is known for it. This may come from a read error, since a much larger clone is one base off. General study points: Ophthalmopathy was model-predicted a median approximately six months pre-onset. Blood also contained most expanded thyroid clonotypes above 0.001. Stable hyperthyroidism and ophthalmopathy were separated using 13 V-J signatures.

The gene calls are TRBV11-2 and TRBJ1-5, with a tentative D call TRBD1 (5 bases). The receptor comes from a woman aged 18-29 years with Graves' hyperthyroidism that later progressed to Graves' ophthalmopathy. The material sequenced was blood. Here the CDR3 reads CASSLEGGGNQPQHF. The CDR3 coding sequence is TGTGCCAGCAGCTTAGAGGGGGGTGGCAATCAGCCCCAGCATTTT.